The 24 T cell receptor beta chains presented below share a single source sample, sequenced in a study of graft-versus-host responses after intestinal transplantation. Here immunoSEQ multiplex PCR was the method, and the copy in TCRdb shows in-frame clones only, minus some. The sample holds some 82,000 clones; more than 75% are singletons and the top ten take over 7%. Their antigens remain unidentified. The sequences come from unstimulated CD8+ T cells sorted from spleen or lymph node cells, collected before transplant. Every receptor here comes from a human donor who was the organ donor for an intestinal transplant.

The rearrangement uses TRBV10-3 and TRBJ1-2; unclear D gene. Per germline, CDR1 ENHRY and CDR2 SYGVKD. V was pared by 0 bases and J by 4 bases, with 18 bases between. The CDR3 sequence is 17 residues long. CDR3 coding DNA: TGTGCCATCAGTGAGTCGACTCGGGGTCACAGTATCTATGGCTACACCTTC. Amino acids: CAISESTRGHSIYGYTF.

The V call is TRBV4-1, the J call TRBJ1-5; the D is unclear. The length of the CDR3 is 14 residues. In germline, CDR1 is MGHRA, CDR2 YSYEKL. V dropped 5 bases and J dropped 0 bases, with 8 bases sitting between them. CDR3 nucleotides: TGCGCCAGCAGCGGGCTTAATAGCAATCAGCCCCAGCATTTT. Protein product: CASSGLNSNQPQHF.

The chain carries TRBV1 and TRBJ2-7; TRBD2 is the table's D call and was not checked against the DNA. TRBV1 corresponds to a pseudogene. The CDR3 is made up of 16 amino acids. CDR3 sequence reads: CTSSRGPYLPAYEQYF. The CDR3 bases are TGCACCAGCAGCCGAGGGCCGTACTTACCAGCCTACGAGCAGTACTTC.

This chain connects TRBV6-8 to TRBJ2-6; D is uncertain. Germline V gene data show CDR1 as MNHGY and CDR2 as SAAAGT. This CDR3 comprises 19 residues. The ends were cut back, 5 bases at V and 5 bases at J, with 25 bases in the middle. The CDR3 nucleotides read TGTGCCAGCAGTCTTACTGAACGCTCTAAACAAAGTCGGGCCAACGTCCTGACTTTC. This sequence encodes CASSLTERSKQSRANVLTF.

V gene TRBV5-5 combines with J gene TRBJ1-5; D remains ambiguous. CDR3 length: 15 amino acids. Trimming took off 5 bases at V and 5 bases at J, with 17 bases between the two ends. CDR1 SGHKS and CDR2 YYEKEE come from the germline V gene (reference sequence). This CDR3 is CASSYAVQTYQPQHF. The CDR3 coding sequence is TGTGCCAGCAGTTACGCGGTCCAGACTTATCAGCCCCAGCATTTT.

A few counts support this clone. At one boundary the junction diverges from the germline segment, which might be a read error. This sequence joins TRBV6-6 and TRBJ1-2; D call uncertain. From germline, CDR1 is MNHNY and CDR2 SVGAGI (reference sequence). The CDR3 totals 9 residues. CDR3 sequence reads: CASSSEYAF. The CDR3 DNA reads TGTGCCAGCAGTTCCGAATACGCCTTC.

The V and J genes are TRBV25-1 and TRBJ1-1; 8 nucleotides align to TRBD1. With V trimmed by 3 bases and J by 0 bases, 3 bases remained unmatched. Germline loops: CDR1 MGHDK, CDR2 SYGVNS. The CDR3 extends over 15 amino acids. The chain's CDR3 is CASSDGQGMNTEAFF. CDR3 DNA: TGTGCCAGCAGTGATGGACAGGGAATGAACACTGAAGCTTTCTTT.

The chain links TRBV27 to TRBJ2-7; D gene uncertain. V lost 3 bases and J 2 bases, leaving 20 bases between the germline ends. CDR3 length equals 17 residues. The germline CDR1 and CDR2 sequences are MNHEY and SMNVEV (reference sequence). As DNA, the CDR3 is TGTGCCAGCAGTTTCTGGTCAGCCACGACCTACACCTACGAGCAGTACTTC. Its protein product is CASSFWSATTYTYEQYF.

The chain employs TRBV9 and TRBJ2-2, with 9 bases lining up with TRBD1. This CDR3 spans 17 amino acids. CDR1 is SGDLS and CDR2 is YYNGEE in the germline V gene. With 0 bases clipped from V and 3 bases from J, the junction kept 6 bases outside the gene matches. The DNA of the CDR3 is TGTGCCAGCAGCGTAGACGGGACAGGGAGCTACACCGGGGAGCTGTTTTTT. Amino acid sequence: CASSVDGTGSYTGELFF.

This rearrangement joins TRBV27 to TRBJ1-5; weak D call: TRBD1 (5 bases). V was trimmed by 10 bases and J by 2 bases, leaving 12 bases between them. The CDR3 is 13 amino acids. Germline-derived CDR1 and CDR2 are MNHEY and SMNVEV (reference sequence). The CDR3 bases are TGTGCCATCCGGGGGTACGGCAATCAGCCCCAGCATTTT. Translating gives CAIRGYGNQPQHF.

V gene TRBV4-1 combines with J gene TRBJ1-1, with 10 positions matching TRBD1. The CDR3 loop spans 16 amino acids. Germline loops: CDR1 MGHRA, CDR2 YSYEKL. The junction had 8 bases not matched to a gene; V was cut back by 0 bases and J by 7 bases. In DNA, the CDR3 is TGCGCCAGCAGCCAAGACCCGACAGGGGGCGCTGATGAAGCTTTCTTT. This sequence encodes CASSQDPTGGADEAFF.

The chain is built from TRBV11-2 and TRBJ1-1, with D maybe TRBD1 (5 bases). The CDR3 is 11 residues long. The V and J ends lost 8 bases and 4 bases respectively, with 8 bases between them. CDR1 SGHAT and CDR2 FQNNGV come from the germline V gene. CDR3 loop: CASRGATEAFF. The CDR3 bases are TGTGCCAGCCGAGGGGCCACTGAAGCTTTCTTT.

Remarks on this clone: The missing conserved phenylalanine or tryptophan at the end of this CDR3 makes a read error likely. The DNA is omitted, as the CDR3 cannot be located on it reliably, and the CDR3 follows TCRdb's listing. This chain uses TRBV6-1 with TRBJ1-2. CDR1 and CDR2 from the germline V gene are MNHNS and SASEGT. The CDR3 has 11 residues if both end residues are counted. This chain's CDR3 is CASRSAGDLTY.

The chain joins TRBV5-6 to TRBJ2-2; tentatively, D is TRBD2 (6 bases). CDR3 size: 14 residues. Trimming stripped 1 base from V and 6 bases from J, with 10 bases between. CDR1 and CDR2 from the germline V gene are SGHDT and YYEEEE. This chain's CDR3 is CASSLYGGSGELFF. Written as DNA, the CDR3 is TGTGCCAGCAGCTTGTATGGAGGGTCCGGGGAGCTGTTTTTT.

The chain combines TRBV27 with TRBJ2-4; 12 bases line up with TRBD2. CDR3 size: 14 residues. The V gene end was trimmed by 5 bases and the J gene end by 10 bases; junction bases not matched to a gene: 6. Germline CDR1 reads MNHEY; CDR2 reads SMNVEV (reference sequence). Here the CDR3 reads CASSPGTSGRIQYF. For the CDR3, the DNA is TGTGCCAGCAGTCCCGGGACTAGCGGGCGAATTCAGTACTTC.

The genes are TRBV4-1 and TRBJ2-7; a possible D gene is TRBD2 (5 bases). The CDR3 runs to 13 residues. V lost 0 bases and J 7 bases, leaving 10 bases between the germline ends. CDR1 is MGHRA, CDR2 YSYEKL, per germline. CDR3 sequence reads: CASSQDIRGEQYF. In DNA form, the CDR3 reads TGCGCCAGCAGCCAAGATATACGAGGGGAGCAGTACTTC.

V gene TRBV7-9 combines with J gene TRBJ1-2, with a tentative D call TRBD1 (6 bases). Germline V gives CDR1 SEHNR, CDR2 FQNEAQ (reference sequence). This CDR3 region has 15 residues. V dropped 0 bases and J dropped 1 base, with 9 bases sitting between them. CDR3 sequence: CASSLAGHINYGYTF. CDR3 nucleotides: TGTGCCAGCAGCTTAGCGGGACATATTAACTATGGCTACACCTTC.

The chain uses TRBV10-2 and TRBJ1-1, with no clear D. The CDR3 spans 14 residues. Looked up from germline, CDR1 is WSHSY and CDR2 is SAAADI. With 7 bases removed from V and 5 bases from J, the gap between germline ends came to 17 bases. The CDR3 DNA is TGCGCCAGCACTTCCTCCGCCGAGGGTACTGAAGCTTTCTTT. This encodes CASTSSAEGTEAFF.

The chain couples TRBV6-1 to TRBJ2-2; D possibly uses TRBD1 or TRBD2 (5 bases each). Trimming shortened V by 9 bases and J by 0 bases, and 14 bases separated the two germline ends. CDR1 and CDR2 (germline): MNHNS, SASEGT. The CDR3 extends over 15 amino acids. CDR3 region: CASFGWGPNTGELFF. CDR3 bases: TGTGCCAGTTTCGGGTGGGGACCGAACACCGGGGAGCTGTTTTTT.

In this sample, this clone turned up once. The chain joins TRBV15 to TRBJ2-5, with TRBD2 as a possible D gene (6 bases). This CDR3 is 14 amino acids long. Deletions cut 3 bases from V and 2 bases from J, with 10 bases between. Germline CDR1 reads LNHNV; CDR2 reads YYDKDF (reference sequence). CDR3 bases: TGTGCCACCAGCAGTGGCCGGGGGCAAGAGACCCAGTACTTC. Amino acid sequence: CATSSGRGQETQYF.

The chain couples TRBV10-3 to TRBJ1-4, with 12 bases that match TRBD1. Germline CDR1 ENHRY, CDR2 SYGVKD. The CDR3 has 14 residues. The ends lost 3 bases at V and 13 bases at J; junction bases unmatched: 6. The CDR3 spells CAISEGTGGDGLFF. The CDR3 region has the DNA TGTGCCATCAGTGAAGGGACAGGGGGCGATGGACTGTTTTTT.

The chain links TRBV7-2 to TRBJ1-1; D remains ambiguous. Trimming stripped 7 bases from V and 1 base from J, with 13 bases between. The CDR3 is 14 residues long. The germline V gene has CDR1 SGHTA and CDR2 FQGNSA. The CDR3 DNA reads TGTGCCAGCACCGTATCCCTATCGAACACTGAAGCTTTCTTT. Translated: CASTVSLSNTEAFF. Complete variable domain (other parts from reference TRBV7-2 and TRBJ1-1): GAGVSQSPSNKVTEKGKDVELRCDPISGHTALYWYRQSLGQGLEFLIYFQGNSAPDKSGLPSDRFSAERTGGSVSTLTIQRTQQEDSAVYLCASTVSLSNTEAFFGQGTRLTVV.

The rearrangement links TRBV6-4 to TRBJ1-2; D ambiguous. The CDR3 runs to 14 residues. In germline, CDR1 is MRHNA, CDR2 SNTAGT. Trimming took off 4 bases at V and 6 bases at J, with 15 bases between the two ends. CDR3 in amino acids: CASSVGPDGHGYTF. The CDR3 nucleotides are TGTGCCAGCAGTGTAGGTCCGGACGGACATGGCTACACCTTC.

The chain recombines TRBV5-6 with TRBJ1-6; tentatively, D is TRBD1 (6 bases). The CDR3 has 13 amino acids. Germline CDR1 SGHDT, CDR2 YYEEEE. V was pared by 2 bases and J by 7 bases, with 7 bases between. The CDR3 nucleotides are TGTGCCAGCAGCTTTACAGGGAATTCACCCCTCCACTTT. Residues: CASSFTGNSPLHF.